A selection of T cell receptor beta chains follows, all from one sample in a study of identical twins. One entry per CDR3 protein results from TCRdb running MiXCR on the 5' RACE reads. Of 150,000 or so distinct CDR3 sequences listed, roughly 3.5% were seen once; the top ten hold around 8%. Specimen: memory T cells sorted from blood. These receptors were taken from a man younger than 30 in good health. Both conserved end residues are part of each CDR3. Fields, in order: V gene, D gene, J gene, clone size, CDR3 DNA, CDR3 protein. The D gene is left open where the match is weak. Clone sizes are given selectively: once, few, many, or a class where the clone is expanded.

TRBV20-1	TRBD1	TRBJ1-6	many	TGCAGTGCTGTCCCGGGACAGGGCTACTCACCCCTCCACTTT	CSAVPGQGYSPLHF
TRBV5-5	-	TRBJ2-7	many	TGTGCCAGCAGCCCGGGTGCTATCGTAGGGCAGTACTTC	CASSPGAIVGQYF
TRBV24-1	TRBD1	TRBJ2-6	many	TGTGCCACCAGTGAACAGGGGGCGCCAGGGGCCAACGTCCTGACTTTC	CATSEQGAPGANVLTF
TRBV24-1	TRBD2	TRBJ2-5	many	TGTGCCACCAGCCCCAGAGCGGGGGGTGAAGAAGAGACCCAGTACTTC	CATSPRAGGEEETQYF
TRBV19	TRBD2	TRBJ2-1	-	TGTGCCAGTAGGAATGTAGCGGGAGGGGCCAATGAGCAGTTCTTC	CASRNVAGGANEQFF
TRBV12-5	-	TRBJ1-1	many	TGTGCTAGTGGTTTGGAACAGGACACTGAAGCTTTCTTT	CASGLEQDTEAFF
TRBV5-1	-	TRBJ2-1	many	TGCGCCAGCAGCCGGCAGGCGACGGGCAATGAGCAGTTCTTC	CASSRQATGNEQFF
TRBV18	-	TRBJ2-3	many	TGTGCCAGCTCACCACCGGGTTCTAGCACAGATACGCAGTATTTT	CASSPPGSSTDTQYF
TRBV20-1	TRBD2	TRBJ2-1	many	TGCAGTGCTAGTCTATCGTCTAGCGGATACAATGAGCAGTTCTTC	CSASLSSSGYNEQFF
TRBV4-1	-	TRBJ2-3	many	TGCGCCAGCAGCCAAGAAGGGTTAAGCACAGATACGCAGTATTTT	CASSQEGLSTDTQYF
TRBV20-1	TRBD1	TRBJ1-5	many	TGCAGTGCTAGAGCCAATTGGGGACAGGGGGCCTTACGTGGAGTCCAGCCCCAGCATTTT	CSARANWGQGALRGVQPQHF
TRBV20-1	TRBD2	TRBJ2-1	many	TGCAGTGCTACGGGACTAGCGGGGGACAATGAGCAGTTCTTC	CSATGLAGDNEQFF
TRBV7-8	-	TRBJ1-5	many	TGTGCCAGCAGCCCGGCTGGGGTCAATCAGCCCCAGCATTTT	CASSPAGVNQPQHF
TRBV29-1	-	TRBJ2-1	many	TGCAGCACTCCTGGGGTGTCCTACAATGAGCAGTTCTTC	CSTPGVSYNEQFF
TRBV28	-	TRBJ2-1	many	TGTGCCAGCAGTTACTTAGCCGAGCAGTTCTTC	CASSYLAEQFF
TRBV25-1	-	TRBJ2-3	many	TGTGCCAGCAGTCGGGCAGGGGCGATCACAGATACGCAGTATTTT	CASSRAGAITDTQYF
TRBV7-2	-	TRBJ2-3	many	TGTGCCAGCAGCCAGTCTAACCCGTCCACAGATACGCAGTATTTT	CASSQSNPSTDTQYF
TRBV29-1	-	TRBJ1-2	many	TGCAGCGTGGACGTCCCCCCAGGGAGGGTTGACGGCTACACCTTC	CSVDVPPGRVDGYTF
TRBV24-1	TRBD2	TRBJ2-3	many	TGTGCCACCAGTGATCCGGCGTGGCGGGAGGTACCAGATACGCAGTATTTT	CATSDPAWREVPDTQYF
TRBV4-2	-	TRBJ2-1	many	TGTGCCAGCAGCCAAAAAGGAACTGAGCAGTTCTTC	CASSQKGTEQFF
TRBV7-7	TRBD2	TRBJ2-5	few	TGTGCCAGCAGCCAACTTGGGGGACTAGCGGGAGCGGAGACCCAGTACTTC	CASSQLGGLAGAETQYF
TRBV5-1	-	TRBJ2-5	many	TGCGCCAGCAGCTTGGGGGGAAACCTGGAAGAGACCCAGTACTTC	CASSLGGNLEETQYF
TRBV5-1	-	TRBJ2-5	many	TGCGCCAGCAAGGGGGGCCAGGGGGTTGGCCAAGAGACCCAGTACTTC	CASKGGQGVGQETQYF
TRBV3-1	TRBD1	TRBJ2-1	many	TGTGCCAGCAGCCAAGAAAGACAGGGCATAGGTACTGAGCAGTTCTTC	CASSQERQGIGTEQFF
TRBV7-2	-	TRBJ2-5	few	TGTGCCAGCAGCTTAGCAGGGTACGGGACCCAGTACTTC	CASSLAGYGTQYF
TRBV6-2/TRBV6-3	TRBD2	TRBJ2-7	many	TGTGCCAGCGACCCCGATGGACTAGCGGGAAACTACGAGCAGTACTTC	CASDPDGLAGNYEQYF
TRBV20-1	TRBD2	TRBJ2-1	many	TGCAGTGCTAGAGTTCCGGGACTAGCGGGATATGAGCAGTTCTTC	CSARVPGLAGYEQFF
TRBV6-1	TRBD1	TRBJ2-2	many	TGTGCCAGCAGGCAAAACTCAGGGGGCCCCGGGGAGCTGTTTTTT	CASRQNSGGPGELFF
TRBV24-1	-	TRBJ2-3	many	TGTGCCACCAGTGATTTGCGGGAGCCAGATACGCAGTATTTT	CATSDLREPDTQYF
TRBV29-1	-	TRBJ2-5	many	TGCAGCGTGGAAGGGACGGCACGGGAGACCCAGTACTTC	CSVEGTARETQYF
TRBV7-6	-	TRBJ2-5	-	TGTGCCAGCAGCCGAAGACTAGTCGGGGAGACCCAGTACTTC	CASSRRLVGETQYF
TRBV12-3/TRBV12-4	-	TRBJ2-3	many	TGTGCCAGCAGTATACTAGTGCTAGGGGTCACGCAGTATTTT	CASSILVLGVTQYF
TRBV9	TRBD2	TRBJ2-3	many	TGTGCCAGCAGCGTCTACGGCGGGAGCACGCAGTATTTT	CASSVYGGSTQYF
TRBV7-2	-	TRBJ1-4	many	TGTGCCAGCAGCTTATCGGGCAGGGTTCTGAATGAAAAACTGTTTTTT	CASSLSGRVLNEKLFF
TRBV23-1	TRBD2	TRBJ2-1	many	TGCGCCAGCGGGCACCCCGGCGGGAGGGCCAAGAATGAGCAGTTCTTC	CASGHPGGRAKNEQFF
TRBV5-5	-	TRBJ2-3	many	TGTGCCAGCAGCTTGGTTCTTAGCGGACCCACAGATACGCAGTATTTT	CASSLVLSGPTDTQYF
TRBV2	TRBD2	TRBJ2-4	many	TGTGCCAGCAGTAGTTCCACCGGGGGGATGAACATTCAGTACTTC	CASSSSTGGMNIQYF
TRBV9	-	TRBJ2-1	many	TGTGCCAGCAGCCCAACTAAAGGACCGCTGCGTGGAGATGAGCAGTTCTTC	CASSPTKGPLRGDEQFF
TRBV2	TRBD2	TRBJ2-1	few	TGTGCCAGCAGGACTAGCGCCTACAATGAGCAGTTCTTC	CASRTSAYNEQFF
TRBV9	TRBD2	TRBJ2-3	many	TGTGCCAGCACTCCGGCGGGAGGGCCGGCAGATACGCAGTATTTT	CASTPAGGPADTQYF
TRBV5-1	-	TRBJ2-2	many	TGCGCCAGCAGCCCTCCGGGGTCCGGGGAGCTGTTTTTT	CASSPPGSGELFF
TRBV15	-	TRBJ2-5	many	TGTGCCACCAGCAGAGTAATGGAGGACCAAGAGACCCAGTACTTC	CATSRVMEDQETQYF
TRBV20-1	-	TRBJ1-5	-	TGCAGTGCTAGAGATGGGGATGATGGGGTCGGTCAGCCCCAGCATTTT	CSARDGDDGVGQPQHF
TRBV28	-	TRBJ1-5	few	TGTGCCAGCACTCTGCCGCACGGCAATCAGCCCCAGCATTTT	CASTLPHGNQPQHF
TRBV24-1	TRBD1	TRBJ2-1	many	TGTGCCACCAGTGATTTCCCGGGACAGGGATGGAATGAGCAGTTCTTC	CATSDFPGQGWNEQFF
TRBV20-1	-	TRBJ2-5	many	TGCAGTGCTAGAGGGTGGCAAGAGACCCAGTACTTC	CSARGWQETQYF
TRBV29-1	-	TRBJ1-1	many	TGCAGCGTTGTTACAGGGTTGAACACTGAAGCTTTCTTT	CSVVTGLNTEAFF
TRBV6-5	-	TRBJ2-1	many	TGTGCCAGCAGTTACTCCACGCGGGGTGAGCAGTTCTTC	CASSYSTRGEQFF
TRBV12-3/TRBV12-4	-	TRBJ2-7	many	TGTGCCAGCAGTGCTGTAGGCTACGAGCAGTACTTC	CASSAVGYEQYF